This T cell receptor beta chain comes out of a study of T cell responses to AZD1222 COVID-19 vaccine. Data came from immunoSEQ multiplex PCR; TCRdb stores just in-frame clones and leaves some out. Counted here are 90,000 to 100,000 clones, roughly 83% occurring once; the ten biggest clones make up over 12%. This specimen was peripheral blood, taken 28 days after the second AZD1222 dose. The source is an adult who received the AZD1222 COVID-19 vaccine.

CDR3 nucleotide sequence: TGTGCCAGTAGTCCCGATGGGGGCCGTCGAAACACTGAAGCTTTCTTT. Its translation is CASSPDGGRRNTEAFF. V and J are TRBV19 and TRBJ1-1; a weak D match, TRBD1 (6 bases). The V gene lost 5 bases and the J gene lost 2 bases, with 18 bases spanning the gap. CDR3 size: 16 residues. The germline CDR1 and CDR2 sequences are LNHDA and SQIVND (reference sequence).